Each of the 9 T cell receptor beta chains below was sequenced from the same sample in a study of blood T cell repertoires in COVID-19. Using immunoSEQ multiplex PCR, the repertoire was profiled, and TCRdb retains in-frame clones only, with some absent. The table lists approximately 210,000 clones, roughly 82% of them singletons. Source material: peripheral blood. Source of these receptors: a woman aged 35 to 49 with acute or convalescent COVID-19.

The chain joins TRBV4-1 to TRBJ1-1; D gene ambiguous. V was pared by 0 bases and J by 0 bases, with 8 bases between. CDR3 length: 15 amino acids. Per the germline V gene, CDR1 is MGHRA and CDR2 is YSYEKL. In nucleotides, the CDR3 is TGCGCCAGCAGCCAAGAAGAGACATTGAACACTGAAGCTTTCTTT. It encodes CASSQEETLNTEAFF.

The rearrangement joins TRBV14 to TRBJ2-7, with D tentatively TRBD2 (6 bases). CDR3 length: 14 amino acids. The germline gives CDR1 SGHDN, CDR2 FVKESK. V lost 1 base and J lost 6, with 13 bases in between. The CDR3 is CASSQAGVSPEQYF. The CDR3 DNA reads TGTGCCAGCAGCCAAGCGGGAGTCAGTCCCGAGCAGTACTTC.

This rearrangement joins TRBV2 to TRBJ2-1; 8 bases are shared with TRBD2. Trimming removed 9 bases from V and 5 bases from J; junction bases left unmatched: 9. Germline V gene sequence: CDR1 SNHLY, CDR2 FYNNEI. The CDR3 totals 14 residues. The CDR3 reads CARGYGGANNEQFF. DNA of the CDR3: TGTGCCAGAGGTTACGGGGGGGCAAACAATGAGCAGTTCTTC. The full variable domain, its missing parts supplied by reference TRBV2 and TRBJ2-1, is EPEVTQTPSHQVTQMGQEVILRCVPISNHLYFYWYRQILGQKVEFLVSFYNNEISEKSEIFDDQFSVERPDGSNFTLKIRSTKLEDSAMYFCARGYGGANNEQFFGPGTRLTVL.

This clone was observed a few times. This rearrangement joins TRBV9 to TRBJ2-2; D not certain. This CDR3 is built from 16 residues. With 0 bases removed from V and 0 bases from J, the gap between germline ends came to 9 bases. The germline gives CDR1 SGDLS, CDR2 YYNGEE. The CDR3 DNA sequence: TGTGCCAGCAGCGTAGGGGCTGCTACGAACACCGGGGAGCTGTTTTTT. It codes for CASSVGAATNTGELFF.

The chain links TRBV5-1 to TRBJ1-1; TRBD1 matches at 7 bases. The CDR3 runs to 14 residues. J lost 4 bases, V lost 2 bases, and 5 bases had no gene match. The V gene's germline CDR1 is SGHRS and CDR2 YFSETQ. The CDR3 sequence is CASSFPQGGTEAFF. In DNA, the CDR3 is TGCGCCAGCAGCTTCCCCCAGGGGGGCACTGAAGCTTTCTTT. The entire variable domain, with the rest obtained from reference TRBV5-1 and TRBJ1-1, is as follows: KAGVTQTPRYLIKTRGQQVTLSCSPISGHRSVSWYQQTPGQGLQFLFEYFSETQRNKGNFPGRFSGRQFSNSRSEMNVSTLELGDSALYLCASSFPQGGTEAFFGQGTRLTVV.

The chain joins TRBV3-1 (or the pseudogene TRBV3-2) to TRBJ1-1, with D maybe TRBD1 (6 bases). The CDR3 extends over 14 amino acids. V lost 3 bases and J 4 bases, leaving 12 bases between the germline ends. CDR1 and CDR2 from the germline V gene are LGHDT and YNNKEL (reference sequence). The DNA for the CDR3 is TGTGCCAGCAGCCATGCGGGGGGCTTCACTGAAGCTTTCTTT. Its protein is CASSHAGGFTEAFF.

The chain joins TRBV6-1 to TRBJ2-7; TRBD2 matches at 12 bases. The CDR3 loop spans 19 amino acids. The germline gives CDR1 MNHNS, CDR2 SASEGT. Trimming took 4 bases from V and 2 from J; bases not matched to a gene: 15. The CDR3 region is CASSAASGRAGIFAYEQYF. The CDR3 DNA sequence: TGTGCCAGCAGTGCTGCTAGCGGGAGGGCCGGTATATTTGCCTACGAGCAGTACTTC.

V usage is TRBV5-1 and J usage is TRBJ1-1, with a weak D call TRBD1 (5 bases). Trimming stripped 4 bases from V and 6 bases from J, with 16 bases between. Per the germline V gene, CDR1 is SGHRS and CDR2 is YFSETQ. The CDR3 totals 14 residues. The CDR3 sequence: CASSRTLQVPEAFF. The CDR3 DNA sequence: TGCGCCAGCAGCAGGACGTTACAGGTCCCTGAAGCTTTCTTT.

V and J are TRBV5-1 and TRBJ2-1; D is perhaps TRBD2 (6 bases). The CDR3 is 16 residues long. Germline values: CDR1 SGHRS, CDR2 YFSETQ. Trimming stripped 4 bases from V and 8 bases from J, with 22 bases between. The CDR3: CASSRGQGRETDEQFF. The CDR3 nucleotides read TGCGCCAGCAGCCGTGGCCAGGGACGGGAGACAGATGAGCAGTTCTTC.